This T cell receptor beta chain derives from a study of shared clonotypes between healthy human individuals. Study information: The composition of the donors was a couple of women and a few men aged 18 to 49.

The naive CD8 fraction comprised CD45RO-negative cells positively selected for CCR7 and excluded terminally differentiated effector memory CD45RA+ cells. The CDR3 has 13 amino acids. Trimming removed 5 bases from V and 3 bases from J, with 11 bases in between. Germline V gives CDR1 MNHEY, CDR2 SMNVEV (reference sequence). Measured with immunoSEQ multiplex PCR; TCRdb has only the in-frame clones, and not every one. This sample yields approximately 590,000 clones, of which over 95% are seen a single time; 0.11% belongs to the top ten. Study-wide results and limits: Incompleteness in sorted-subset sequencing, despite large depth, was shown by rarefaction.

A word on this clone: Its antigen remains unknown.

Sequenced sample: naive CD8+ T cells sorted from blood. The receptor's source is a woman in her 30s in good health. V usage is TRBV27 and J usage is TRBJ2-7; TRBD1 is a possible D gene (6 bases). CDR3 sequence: CASSKPGHYEQYF. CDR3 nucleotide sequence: TGTGCCAGCAGTAAACCGGGACACTACGAGCAGTACTTC.